The clone carrying this T cell receptor beta chain was seen more than once but under ten times. Its specificity is not known. The entry originates in a study of identical twins. Germline CDR1 and CDR2: SEHNR and FQNEAQ (reference sequence). This CDR3 spans 15 amino acids. The trim removed 1 base at V and 4 bases at J, leaving 3 bases unmatched. Overall study findings and caveats: Monozygotic twin pairs showed more out-of-frame TCR alpha sharing than models estimated. Conclusions rested on cross-sectional statistics rather than following the same donors. Clonotypes of the beta chain that were abundant in cord blood carried fewer insertions (memory repertoires showed none).

Addition of a universal primer site occurred through template switching, and cDNA carried unique molecular identifiers. TCRdb itself ran the 5' RACE reads through MiXCR, one entry per CDR3 protein. The repertoire holds 690,000 or so distinct CDR3 sequences, with around 6% as singletons. The chain recombines TRBV7-9 with TRBJ1-4; TRBD1 aligns across 7 bases. The receptor was isolated from a man younger than 35 in good health. Source material: naive T cells sorted from blood. CDR3 sequence reads: CASSLEDRRNEKLFF. CDR3 DNA sequence: TGTGCCAGCAGCTTAGAGGACAGGCGTAATGAAAAACTGTTTTTT.